The clone carrying this T cell receptor (beta chain) came up many times. The target antigen is unknown. One entry per CDR3 protein, called by TCRdb with MiXCR from the reads. Altogether more than 400,000 distinct CDR3 sequences are present, about a quarter being singletons, with the ten largest covering roughly 13%. J was trimmed by 6 bases and V by 7 bases; bases with no gene match: 11. Germline V gene data show CDR1 as SGHTA and CDR2 as FQGNSA. This CDR3 spans 14 amino acids. This sample is drawn from a study of T cell repertoires in cytomegalovirus infection. For the study at large: Public TCR beta signature analysis indicated the presence of both CMV infection and matching HLA type.

Study observations and caveats: What dominated the ex vivo response were HLA-C-restricted CMV-specific TCR beta clonotypes. Pooled public TCR beta family frequency picked out CMV carriers with the relevant HLA.

The receptor's source is a human donor in good health (CMV status not recorded). Some clones in this sample may be carry-over from other donors' samples. The sequenced sample consisted of PBMCs. V is TRBV7-2 and J is TRBJ1-1; 7 bases line up with TRBD1. For the CDR3, the DNA is TGTGCCAGCAACCAGAGGGGGCTTCGGGCTGAAGCTTTCTTT. Residues: CASNQRGLRAEAFF.